This T cell receptor (beta chain) was retrieved from a study of blood T cell repertoires in COVID-19. Background on the study: The United States, Italy and Spain supplied acute and convalescent COVID-19 samples.

Per the authors' pipeline: Reference gene primers were amplified, and this amplification served to estimate nucleated cell counts. Profiling relied on immunoSEQ multiplex PCR, and the TCRdb table lists in-frame clones only, not all of them. D and trimming were read from the DNA, whereas the V and J calls and clone size are those reported in that table. The table shows fewer than 200,000 clones, with under 85% occurring only once. V dropped 3 bases and J dropped 6; count of bases not matched to a gene: 8. The CDR3 is 15 residues long. CDR1 SNHLY and CDR2 FYNNEI come from the germline V gene. What was sequenced was peripheral blood. The chain is built from TRBV2 and TRBJ1-2; 9 nucleotides align to TRBD1. The source of this sequence is a man between 60 and 75 years old who had recovered from COVID-19. The CDR3 reads CASSERQGDSDGYTF. The CDR3 DNA is TGTGCCAGCAGTGAGCGACAGGGGGACTCTGATGGCTACACCTTC.